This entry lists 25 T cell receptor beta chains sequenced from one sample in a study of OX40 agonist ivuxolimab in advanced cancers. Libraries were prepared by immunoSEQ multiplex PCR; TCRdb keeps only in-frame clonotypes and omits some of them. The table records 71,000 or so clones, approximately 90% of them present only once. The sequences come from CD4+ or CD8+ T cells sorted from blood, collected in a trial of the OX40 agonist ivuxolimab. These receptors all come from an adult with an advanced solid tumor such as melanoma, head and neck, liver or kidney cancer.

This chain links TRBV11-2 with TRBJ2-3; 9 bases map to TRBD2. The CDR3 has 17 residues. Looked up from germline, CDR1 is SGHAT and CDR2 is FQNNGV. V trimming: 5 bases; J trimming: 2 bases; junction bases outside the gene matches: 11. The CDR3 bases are TGTGCCAGCAGCCGCGGCGGGGCTAGCGGGATCACAGATACGCAGTATTTT. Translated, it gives CASSRGGASGITDTQYF. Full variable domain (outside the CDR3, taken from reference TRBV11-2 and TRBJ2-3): EAGVAQSPRYKIIEKRQSVAFWCNPISGHATLYWYQQILGQGPKLLIQFQNNGVVDDSQLPKDRFSAERLKGVDSTLKIQPAKLEDSAVYLCASSRGGASGITDTQYFGPGTRLTVL.

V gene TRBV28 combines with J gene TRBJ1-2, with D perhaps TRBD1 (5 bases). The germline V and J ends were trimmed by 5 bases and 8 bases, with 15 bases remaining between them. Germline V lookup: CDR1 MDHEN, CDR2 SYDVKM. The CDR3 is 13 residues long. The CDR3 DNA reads TGTGCCAGCAGTGTGGAGCAGGGACGAGGCTACACCTTC. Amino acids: CASSVEQGRGYTF.

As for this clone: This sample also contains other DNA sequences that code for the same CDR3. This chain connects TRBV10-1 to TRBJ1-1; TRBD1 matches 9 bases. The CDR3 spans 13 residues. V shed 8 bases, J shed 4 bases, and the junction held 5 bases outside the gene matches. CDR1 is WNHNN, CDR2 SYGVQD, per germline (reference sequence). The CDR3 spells CASGRQGGTEAFF. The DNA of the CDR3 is TGCGCCAGCGGACGACAGGGGGGCACTGAAGCTTTCTTT.

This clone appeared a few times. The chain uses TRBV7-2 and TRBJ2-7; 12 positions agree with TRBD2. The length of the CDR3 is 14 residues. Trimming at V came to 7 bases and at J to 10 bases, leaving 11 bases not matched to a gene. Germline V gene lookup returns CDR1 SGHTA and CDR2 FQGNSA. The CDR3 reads CASTVPGTSGFQYF. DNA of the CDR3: TGTGCCAGCACCGTCCCGGGGACTAGCGGGTTCCAGTACTTC.

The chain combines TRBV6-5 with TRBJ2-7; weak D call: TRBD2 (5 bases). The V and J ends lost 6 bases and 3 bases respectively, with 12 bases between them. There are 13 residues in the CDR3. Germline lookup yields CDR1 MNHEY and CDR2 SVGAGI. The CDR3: CASRPGKIYEQYF. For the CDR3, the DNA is TGTGCCAGCAGGCCCGGGAAAATCTACGAGCAGTACTTC.

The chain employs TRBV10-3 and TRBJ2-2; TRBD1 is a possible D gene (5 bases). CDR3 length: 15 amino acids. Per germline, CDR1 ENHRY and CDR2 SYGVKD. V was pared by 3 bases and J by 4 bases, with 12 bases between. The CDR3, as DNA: TGTGCCATCAGTGATTGGGGCTCCTTCACCGGGGAGCTGTTTTTT. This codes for CAISDWGSFTGELFF.

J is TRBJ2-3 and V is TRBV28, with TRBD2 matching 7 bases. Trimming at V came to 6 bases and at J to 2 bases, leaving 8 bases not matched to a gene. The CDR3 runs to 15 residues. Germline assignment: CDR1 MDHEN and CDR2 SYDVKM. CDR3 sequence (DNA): TGTGCCAGCAGCCCTCCGGGACTAAACACAGATACGCAGTATTTT. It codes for CASSPPGLNTDTQYF.

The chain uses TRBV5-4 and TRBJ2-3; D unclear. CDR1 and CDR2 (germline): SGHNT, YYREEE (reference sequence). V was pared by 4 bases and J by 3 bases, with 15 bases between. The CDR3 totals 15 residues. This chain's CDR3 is CASSPGVPGTDTQYF. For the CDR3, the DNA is TGTGCCAGCAGCCCTGGGGTCCCCGGTACAGATACGCAGTATTTT.

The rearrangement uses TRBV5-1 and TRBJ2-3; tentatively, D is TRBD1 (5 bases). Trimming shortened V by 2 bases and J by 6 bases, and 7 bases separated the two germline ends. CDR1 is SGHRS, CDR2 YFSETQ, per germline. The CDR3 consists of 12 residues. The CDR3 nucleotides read TGCGCCAGCAGCTTTAACAGGGATACGCAGTATTTT. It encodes CASSFNRDTQYF.

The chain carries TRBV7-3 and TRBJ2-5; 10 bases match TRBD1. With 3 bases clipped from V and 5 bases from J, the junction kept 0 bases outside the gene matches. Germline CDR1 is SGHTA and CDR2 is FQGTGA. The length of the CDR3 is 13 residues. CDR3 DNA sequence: TGTGCCAGCAGCTTGGGACAGGGGGAGACCCAGTACTTC. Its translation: CASSLGQGETQYF.

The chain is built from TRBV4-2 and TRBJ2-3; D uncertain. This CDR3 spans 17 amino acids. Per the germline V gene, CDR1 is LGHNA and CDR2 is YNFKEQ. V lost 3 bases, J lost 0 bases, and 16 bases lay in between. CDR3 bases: TGTGCCAGCAGCCACGGGCTAGTAGCAACTAGCACAGATACGCAGTATTTT. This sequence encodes CASSHGLVATSTDTQYF.

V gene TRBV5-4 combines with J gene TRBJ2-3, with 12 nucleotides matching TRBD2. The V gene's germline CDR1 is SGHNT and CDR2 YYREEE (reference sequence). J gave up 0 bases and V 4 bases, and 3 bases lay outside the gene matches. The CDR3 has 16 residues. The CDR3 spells CASSRTSGVSTDTQYF. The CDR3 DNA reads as TGTGCCAGCAGCCGGACTAGCGGGGTTAGCACAGATACGCAGTATTTT.

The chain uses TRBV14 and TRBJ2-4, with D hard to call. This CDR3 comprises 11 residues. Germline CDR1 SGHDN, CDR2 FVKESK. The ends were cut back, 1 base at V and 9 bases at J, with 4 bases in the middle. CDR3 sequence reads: CASSQGRIQYF. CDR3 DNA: TGTGCCAGCAGCCAAGGACGCATTCAGTACTTC.

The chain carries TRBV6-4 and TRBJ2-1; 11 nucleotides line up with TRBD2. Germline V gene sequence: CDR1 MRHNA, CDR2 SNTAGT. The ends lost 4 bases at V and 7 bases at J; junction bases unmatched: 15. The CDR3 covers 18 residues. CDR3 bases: TGTGCCAGCAGTGTCAAACATTTGGCCCTAGCGGGGGGAAATGAGCAGTTCTTC. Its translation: CASSVKHLALAGGNEQFF.

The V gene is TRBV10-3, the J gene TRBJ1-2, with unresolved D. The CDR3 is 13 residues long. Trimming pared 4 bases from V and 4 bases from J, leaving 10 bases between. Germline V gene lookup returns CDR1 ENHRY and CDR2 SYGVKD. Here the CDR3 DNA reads TGTGCCATCAGTGGCGGGTCGTCCTATGGCTACACCTTC. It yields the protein CAISGGSSYGYTF.

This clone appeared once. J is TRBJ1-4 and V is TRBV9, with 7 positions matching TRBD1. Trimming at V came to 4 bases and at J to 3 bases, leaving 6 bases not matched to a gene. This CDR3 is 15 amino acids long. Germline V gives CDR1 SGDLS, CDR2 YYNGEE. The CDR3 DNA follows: TGTGCCAGCAGCCCTCACAGGGGACCTAATGAAAAACTGTTTTTT. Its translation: CASSPHRGPNEKLFF.

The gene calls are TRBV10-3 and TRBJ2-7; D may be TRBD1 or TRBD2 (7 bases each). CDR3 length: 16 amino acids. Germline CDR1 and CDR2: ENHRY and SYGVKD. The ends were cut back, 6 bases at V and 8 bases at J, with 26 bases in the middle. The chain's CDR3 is CAIRPPGEGALVQQYF. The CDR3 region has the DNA TGTGCCATCAGACCCCCGGGGGAGGGGGCCCTTGTCCAGCAGTACTTC.

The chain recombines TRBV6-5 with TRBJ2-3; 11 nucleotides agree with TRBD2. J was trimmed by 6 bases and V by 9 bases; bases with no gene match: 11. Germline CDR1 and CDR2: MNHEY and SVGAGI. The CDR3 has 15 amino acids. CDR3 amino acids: CASTTSGTWGDTQYF. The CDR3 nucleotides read TGTGCCAGTACGACTAGCGGGACCTGGGGGGATACGCAGTATTTT.

CDR3 sequence reads: CAWSGQGWGGTQYF. CDR3 bases: TGTGCCTGGAGTGGCCAGGGGTGGGGAGGGACCCAGTACTTC. The V gene is TRBV30, the J gene TRBJ2-5, with D perhaps matching TRBD1 or TRBD2 (6 bases each). The ends were cut back, 1 base at V and 7 bases at J, with 16 bases in the middle. Per the germline V gene, CDR1 is GTSNPN and CDR2 is SVGIG (reference sequence). The CDR3 extends over 14 amino acids.

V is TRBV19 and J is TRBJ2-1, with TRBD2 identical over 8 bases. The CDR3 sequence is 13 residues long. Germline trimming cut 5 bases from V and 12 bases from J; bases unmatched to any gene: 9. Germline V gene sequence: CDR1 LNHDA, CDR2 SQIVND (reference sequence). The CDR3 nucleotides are TGTGCCAGTAGTGCCCCGGCGGGAGGTCGGCAGTTCTTC. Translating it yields CASSAPAGGRQFF. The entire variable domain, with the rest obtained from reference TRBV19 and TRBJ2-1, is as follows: DGGITQSPKYLFRKEGQNVTLSCEQNLNHDAMYWYRQDPGQGLRLIYYSQIVNDFQKGDIAEGYSVSREKKESFPLTVTSAQKNPTAFYLCASSAPAGGRQFFGPGTRLTVL.

The CDR3 here is CASSVQGSDTQYF. In DNA form, the CDR3 reads TGTGCCAGTAGTGTACAGGGATCAGATACGCAGTATTTT. J is TRBJ2-3 and V is TRBV19; D is possibly TRBD1 (6 bases). The CDR3 has 13 residues. CDR1 and CDR2 from the germline V gene are LNHDA and SQIVND (reference sequence). Trimming pared 5 bases from V and 4 bases from J, leaving 10 bases between.

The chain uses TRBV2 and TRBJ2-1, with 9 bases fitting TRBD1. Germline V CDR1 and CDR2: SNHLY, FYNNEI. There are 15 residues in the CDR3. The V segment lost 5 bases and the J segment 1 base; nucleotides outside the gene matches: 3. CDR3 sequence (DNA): TGTGCCAGCAGTTACAGGGGGCGGTCCTACAATGAGCAGTTCTTC. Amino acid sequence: CASSYRGRSYNEQFF.

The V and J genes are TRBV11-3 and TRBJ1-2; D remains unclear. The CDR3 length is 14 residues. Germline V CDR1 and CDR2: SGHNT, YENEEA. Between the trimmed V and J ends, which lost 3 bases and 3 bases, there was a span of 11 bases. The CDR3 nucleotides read TGTGCCAGCAGCTTGGGTCCCGGGGACTATGGCTACACCTTC. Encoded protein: CASSLGPGDYGYTF. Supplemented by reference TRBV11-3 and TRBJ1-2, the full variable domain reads EAGVVQSPRYKIIEKKQPVAFWCNPISGHNTLYWYLQNLGQGPELLIRYENEEAVDDSQLPKDRFSAERLKGVDSTLKIQPAELGDSAVYLCASSLGPGDYGYTFGSGTRLTVV.

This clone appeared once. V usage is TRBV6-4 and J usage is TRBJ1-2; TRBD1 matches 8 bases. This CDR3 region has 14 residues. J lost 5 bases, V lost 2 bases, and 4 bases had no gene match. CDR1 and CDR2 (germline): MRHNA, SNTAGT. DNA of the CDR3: TGTGCCAGCAGTGACGTCAGGGGGCTTTATGGCTACACCTTC. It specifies CASSDVRGLYGYTF.

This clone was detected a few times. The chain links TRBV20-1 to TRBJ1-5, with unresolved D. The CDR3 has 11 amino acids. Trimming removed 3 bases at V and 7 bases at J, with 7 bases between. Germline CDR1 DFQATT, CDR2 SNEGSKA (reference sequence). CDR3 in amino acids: CSASHGQPQHF. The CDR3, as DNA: TGCAGTGCTAGTCATGGACAGCCCCAGCATTTT.